Listed here are 21 T cell receptor beta chains from one sample, sequenced in a study of blood T cell repertoires in COVID-19. The data were produced by immunoSEQ multiplex PCR, yet TCRdb's version contains in-frame clones alone and is incomplete. The sample contains 200,000 or so clones, around nine tenths of which appear only once. Sequenced material: PBMCs or T cells enriched from blood (not recorded which). These receptors were obtained from a man between 25 and 39 years old in a cohort exposed to, infected with or recovered from COVID-19 (not recorded which).

V usage is TRBV13 and J usage is TRBJ2-2; 11 bases map to TRBD2. V dropped 5 bases and J dropped 7; count of bases not matched to a gene: 15. This CDR3 is 18 amino acids long. Germline CDR1 and CDR2: PRHDT and FYEKMQ (reference sequence). CDR3 region: CASSLTKKLAGAVGELFF. DNA for the CDR3: TGTGCCAGCAGCCTAACCAAAAAACTAGCGGGAGCCGTCGGGGAGCTGTTTTTT.

This clone occurred a few times. This chain links TRBV27 with TRBJ1-6, with D possibly being TRBD1 (5 bases). Trimming pared 6 bases from V and 7 bases from J, leaving 16 bases between. The CDR3 loop spans 15 amino acids. CDR1 MNHEY and CDR2 SMNVEV come from the germline V gene (reference sequence). The CDR3 sequence: CASRSPGQANSPLHF. The CDR3 nucleotides are TGTGCCAGCAGGTCGCCAGGGCAAGCAAATTCACCCCTCCACTTT.

This clone has only one observation. This chain connects TRBV29-1 to TRBJ1-1; 10 bases agree with TRBD1. Unmatched junction bases numbered 3, after V lost 6 bases and J lost 2 bases. Germline V gene data show CDR1 as SQVTM and CDR2 as ANQGSEA. This CDR3 is built from 13 residues. For the CDR3, the DNA is TGCAGCGTCTGGGACAGGGGAAACACTGAAGCTTTCTTT. Residues: CSVWDRGNTEAFF. The whole variable domain, remainder taken from reference TRBV29-1 and TRBJ1-1, is SAVISQKPSRDICQRGTSLTIQCQVDSQVTMMFWYRQQPGQSLTLIATANQGSEATYESGFVIDKFPISRPNLTFSTLTVSNMSPEDSSIYLCSVWDRGNTEAFFGQGTRLTVV.

V and J are TRBV12-3 or TRBV12-4 and TRBJ1-5; D gene unclear. Trimming stripped 6 bases from V and 4 bases from J, with 10 bases between. The CDR3 sequence is 13 residues long. Written as DNA, the CDR3 is TGTGCCAGCAGCCCCTACTCTAATCAGCCCCAGCATTTT. As protein: CASSPYSNQPQHF.

The chain couples TRBV5-5 to TRBJ2-5; TRBD1 is a possible D gene (6 bases). V shed 4 bases and J shed 5 bases, with 18 bases lying between them. CDR1 and CDR2 from the germline V gene are SGHKS and YYEKEE (reference sequence). The CDR3 has 15 residues. In DNA form, the CDR3 reads TGTGCCAGCAGCAACAGGGACCTTGGGTACGAGACCCAGTACTTC. This sequence encodes CASSNRDLGYETQYF.

The rearrangement links TRBV6-5 to TRBJ1-6, with no clear D. V was trimmed by 0 bases and J by 9 bases, leaving 9 bases between them. Germline CDR1 and CDR2: MNHEY and SVGAGI. The CDR3 spans 14 residues. The chain's CDR3 is CASSYSPLSSPLHF. The CDR3, as DNA: TGTGCCAGCAGTTACTCCCCCCTCAGTTCACCCCTCCACTTT.

The CDR3: CASSPSGYSATNEKLFF. The CDR3 nucleotides are TGTGCCAGCAGCCCAAGCGGGTACTCGGCAACTAATGAAAAACTGTTTTTT. The chain recombines TRBV14 with TRBJ1-4, with D unresolved. The V end lost 4 bases, the J end lost 0 bases, and 15 bases lay between the germline ends. Germline V gene data show CDR1 as SGHDN and CDR2 as FVKESK. The length of the CDR3 is 17 residues.

This chain connects TRBV4-1 to TRBJ1-1; tentative D call: TRBD1 (5 bases). CDR1 is MGHRA, CDR2 YSYEKL, per germline. The ends were cut back, 3 bases at V and 1 base at J, with 15 bases in the middle. CDR3 size: 16 residues. The CDR3 region is CASSQSYRNRNTEAFF. The CDR3 region has the DNA TGCGCCAGCAGCCAGTCGTACAGGAATAGGAACACTGAAGCTTTCTTT.

The rearrangement uses TRBV12-3 or TRBV12-4 and TRBJ2-2; D is perhaps TRBD1 (5 bases). The CDR3 consists of 13 residues. Between the trimmed V and J ends, which lost 6 bases and 3 bases, there was a span of 8 bases. The CDR3 spells CASRGPYTGELFF. In DNA form, the CDR3 reads TGTGCCAGCAGGGGGCCCTACACCGGGGAGCTGTTTTTT.

The V call is TRBV5-1, the J call TRBJ1-6; D gene unclear. The CDR3 is 17 residues long. V gave up 1 base and J gave up 0 bases, with 11 bases separating them. In germline, CDR1 is SGHRS, CDR2 YFSETQ. The CDR3 spells CASSLRASGSYNSPLHF. The DNA for the CDR3 is TGCGCCAGCAGCTTGCGTGCTTCCGGCTCCTATAATTCACCCCTCCACTTT. The full variable domain, its missing parts supplied by reference TRBV5-1 and TRBJ1-6, is KAGVTQTPRYLIKTRGQQVTLSCSPISGHRSVSWYQQTPGQGLQFLFEYFSETQRNKGNFPGRFSGRQFSNSRSEMNVSTLELGDSALYLCASSLRASGSYNSPLHFGNGTRLTVT.

This clone came up a few times. The chain is built from TRBV19 and TRBJ1-3, with no clear D. Trimming removed 10 bases from V and 5 bases from J, with 18 bases in between. The CDR3 contains 14 residues. Germline V gives CDR1 LNHDA, CDR2 SQIVND (reference sequence). The chain's CDR3 is CATQNVGSRNTIYF. In DNA form, the CDR3 reads TGTGCCACACAAAATGTTGGGAGCCGAAACACCATATATTTT.

The J gene is TRBJ2-7, the V gene TRBV14; D unresolved. V was trimmed by 8 bases and J by 3 bases, leaving 5 bases between them. CDR1 SGHDN and CDR2 FVKESK come from the germline V gene. The CDR3 has 10 residues. CDR3 sequence: CASPFYEQYF. CDR3 bases: TGTGCCAGCCCTTTCTACGAGCAGTACTTC.

V usage is TRBV2 and J usage is TRBJ2-4, with 14 bases identical to TRBD2. The CDR3 extends over 19 amino acids. Unmatched junction bases numbered 11, after V lost 6 bases and J lost 1 base. Germline V gene data show CDR1 as SNHLY and CDR2 as FYNNEI. CDR3 residues: CASRLGLAGGIRAKNIQYF. The DNA of the CDR3 is TGTGCCAGCAGATTAGGACTAGCGGGAGGAATACGGGCCAAAAACATTCAGTACTTC.

This chain joins TRBV2 and TRBJ2-5, with D possibly matching TRBD1 (5 bases). Trimming pared 3 bases from V and 2 bases from J, leaving 16 bases between. Germline V lookup: CDR1 SNHLY, CDR2 FYNNEI. The CDR3 extends over 16 amino acids. The CDR3 DNA reads as TGTGCCAGCAGTGATGCAGGGTTGGAATTTCAAGAGACCCAGTACTTC. Translating gives CASSDAGLEFQETQYF.

V is TRBV28 and J is TRBJ2-7; 9 bases agree with TRBD2. CDR1 is MDHEN, CDR2 SYDVKM, per germline. There are 16 residues in the CDR3. Unmatched junction bases numbered 15, after V lost 6 bases and J lost 6 bases. The CDR3 spells CASSLVPGGRDGEQYF. As DNA, the CDR3 is TGTGCCAGCAGCTTGGTGCCGGGCGGGAGGGATGGCGAGCAGTACTTC.

The V call is TRBV9, the J call TRBJ2-7; the match to TRBD2 covers 8 bases. Germline V CDR1 and CDR2: SGDLS, YYNGEE. The CDR3 contains 14 residues. After removal of 4 bases from V and 6 bases from J, the junction contained 9 bases not matched to a gene. CDR3 nucleotides: TGTGCCAGCAGCCCTCAAGGACTAGCCCTCGAGCAGTACTTC. Its translation is CASSPQGLALEQYF.

V is TRBV21-1 and J is TRBJ2-3; whether TRBD2, the table's D call, matches the DNA was not checked. TRBV21-1 corresponds to a pseudogene. The CDR3 covers 18 residues. This CDR3 reads CASSSVPTLRQAGDTQYF. DNA of the CDR3: TGTGCCAGCAGCAGCGTTCCAACCCTGCGGCAGGCGGGGGATACGCAGTATTTT.

This clone has only one observation. The rearrangement joins TRBV6-5 to TRBJ1-2, with D perhaps TRBD1 (5 bases). This CDR3 is built from 13 residues. Germline assignment: CDR1 MNHEY and CDR2 SVGAGI. V was trimmed by 11 bases and J by 4 bases, leaving 17 bases between them. This CDR3 is CAGASGIRYGYTF. The DNA for the CDR3 is TGTGCCGGGGCTTCAGGGATTCGCTATGGCTACACCTTC.

The V gene is TRBV6-5, the J gene TRBJ1-4; D unclear. The CDR3 is 12 residues long. Germline V gene lookup returns CDR1 MNHEY and CDR2 SVGAGI. V was pared by 2 bases and J by 8 bases, with 6 bases between. The CDR3 here is CASSYTSEKLFF. CDR3 DNA sequence: TGTGCCAGCAGTTACACTTCAGAAAAACTGTTTTTT.

This sequence joins TRBV7-9 and TRBJ2-7; D possibly corresponds to TRBD1 (6 bases). The germline V gene encodes CDR1 SEHNR and CDR2 FQNEAQ (reference sequence). This CDR3 region has 12 residues. V gave up 8 bases and J gave up 2 bases, with 10 bases separating them. This CDR3 is CASSGTPYEQYF. The CDR3 DNA sequence: TGTGCCAGCTCCGGGACACCCTACGAGCAGTACTTC.

V gene TRBV7-6 combines with J gene TRBJ1-2; D is possibly TRBD1 (5 bases). The V end lost 7 bases, the J end lost 2 bases, and 5 bases lay between the germline ends. Germline V gives CDR1 SGHVS, CDR2 FNYEAQ. This CDR3 comprises 11 residues. CDR3 in amino acids: CASKGNYGYTF. The CDR3 nucleotides are TGTGCCAGCAAGGGGAACTATGGCTACACCTTC.